The clone carrying this T cell receptor beta chain has only a few counts. This record belongs to a study of blood T cell repertoires in COVID-19. The CDR3 sequence is 16 residues long. The V segment lost 4 bases and the J segment 6 bases; nucleotides outside the gene matches: 7. Germline V gene lookup returns CDR1 KGHSY and CDR2 FQNENV. Sequencing used immunoSEQ multiplex PCR; TCRdb keeps in-frame clones, though not all of them. The repertoire holds a few hundred thousand clones, with 80% to 90% as singletons. The clonotype comes from an elderly woman with COVID-19, enrolled during active disease. The chain employs TRBV16 and TRBJ1-5; 12 bases agree with TRBD1. Material for sequencing was peripheral blood. Here the CDR3 DNA reads TGTGCCAGCAGCCTGGTGGGACAGGGGGCCGGTCAGCCCCAGCATTTT. The encoded protein is CASSLVGQGAGQPQHF.